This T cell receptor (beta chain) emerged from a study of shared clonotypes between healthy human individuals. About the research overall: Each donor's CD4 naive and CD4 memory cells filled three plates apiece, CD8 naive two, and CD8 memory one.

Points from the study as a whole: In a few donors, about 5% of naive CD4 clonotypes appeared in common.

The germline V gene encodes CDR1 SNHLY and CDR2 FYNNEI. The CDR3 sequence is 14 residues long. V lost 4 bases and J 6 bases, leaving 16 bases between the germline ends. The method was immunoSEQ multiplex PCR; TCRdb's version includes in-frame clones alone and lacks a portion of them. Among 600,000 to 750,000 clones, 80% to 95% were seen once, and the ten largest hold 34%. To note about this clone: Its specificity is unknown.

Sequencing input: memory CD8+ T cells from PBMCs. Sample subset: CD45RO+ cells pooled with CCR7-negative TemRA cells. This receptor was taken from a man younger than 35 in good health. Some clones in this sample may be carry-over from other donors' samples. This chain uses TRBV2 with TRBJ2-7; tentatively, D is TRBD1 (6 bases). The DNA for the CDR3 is TGTGCCAGCAGTGTGGGGACACGGCCGGGCGAGCAGTACTTC. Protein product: CASSVGTRPGEQYF.